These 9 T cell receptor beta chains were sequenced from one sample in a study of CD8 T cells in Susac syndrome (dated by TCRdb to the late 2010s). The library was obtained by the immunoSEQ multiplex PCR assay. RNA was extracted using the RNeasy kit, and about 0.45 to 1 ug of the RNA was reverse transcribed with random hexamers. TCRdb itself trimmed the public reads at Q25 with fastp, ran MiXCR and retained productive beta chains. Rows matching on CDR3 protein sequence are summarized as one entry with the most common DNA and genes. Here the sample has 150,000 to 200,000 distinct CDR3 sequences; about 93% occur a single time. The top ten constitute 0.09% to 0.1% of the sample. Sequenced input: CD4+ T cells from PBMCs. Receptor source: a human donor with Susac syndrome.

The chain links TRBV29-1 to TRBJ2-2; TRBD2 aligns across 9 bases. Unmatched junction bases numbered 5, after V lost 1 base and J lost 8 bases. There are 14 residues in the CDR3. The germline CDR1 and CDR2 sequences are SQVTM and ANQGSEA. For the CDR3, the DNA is TGCAGCGTTGAAGGCGGGAGGGCCGGGGGGGAGCTGTTTTTT. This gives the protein CSVEGGRAGGELFF.

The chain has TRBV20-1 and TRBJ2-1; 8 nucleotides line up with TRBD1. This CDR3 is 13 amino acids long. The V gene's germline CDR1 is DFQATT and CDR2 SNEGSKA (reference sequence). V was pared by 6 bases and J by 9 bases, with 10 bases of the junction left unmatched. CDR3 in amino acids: CSAPRGRGSEQFF. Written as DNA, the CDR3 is TGCAGTGCCCCCAGGGGGCGAGGTAGTGAGCAGTTCTTC.

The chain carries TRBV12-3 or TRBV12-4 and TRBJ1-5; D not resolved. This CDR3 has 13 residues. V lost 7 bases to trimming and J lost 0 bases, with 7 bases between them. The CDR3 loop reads CASTQNSNQPQHF. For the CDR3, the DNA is TGTGCCAGCACCCAGAATAGCAATCAGCCCCAGCATTTT.

CDR3 sequence reads: CSAPGRYQETQYF. The CDR3 region has the DNA TGCAGTGCTCCGGGAAGGTATCAAGAGACCCAGTACTTC. This chain connects TRBV20-1 to TRBJ2-5; TRBD2 might be the D (5 bases). The germline V gene encodes CDR1 DFQATT and CDR2 SNEGSKA (reference sequence). V was clipped by 5 bases and J by 2 bases, with 12 bases between them. This CDR3 has 13 amino acids.

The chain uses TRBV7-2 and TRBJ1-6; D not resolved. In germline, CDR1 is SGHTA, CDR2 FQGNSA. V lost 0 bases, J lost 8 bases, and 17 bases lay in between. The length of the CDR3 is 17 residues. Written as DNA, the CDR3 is TGTGCCAGCAGCTTAGCATATCGGGCCAGGAGGCATTCACCCCTCCACTTT. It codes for CASSLAYRARRHSPLHF.

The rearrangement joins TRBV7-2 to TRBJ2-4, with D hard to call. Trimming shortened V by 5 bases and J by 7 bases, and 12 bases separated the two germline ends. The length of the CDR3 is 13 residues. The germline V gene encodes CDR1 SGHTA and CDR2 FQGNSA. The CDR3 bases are TGTGCCAGCAGCCTCACTACCCCGAACATTCAGTACTTC. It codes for CASSLTTPNIQYF.

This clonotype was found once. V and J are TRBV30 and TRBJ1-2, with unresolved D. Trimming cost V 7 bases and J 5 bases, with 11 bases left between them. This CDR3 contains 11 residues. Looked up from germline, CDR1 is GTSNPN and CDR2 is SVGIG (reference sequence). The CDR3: CASRREYGYTF. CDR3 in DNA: TGTGCCTCGCGGCGGGAGTATGGCTACACCTTC.

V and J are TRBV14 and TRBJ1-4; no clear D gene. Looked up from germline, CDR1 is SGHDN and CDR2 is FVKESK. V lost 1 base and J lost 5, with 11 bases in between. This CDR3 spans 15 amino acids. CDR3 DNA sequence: TGTGCCAGCAGCCAAGGGGTCTTCGTGAATGAAAAACTGTTTTTT. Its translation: CASSQGVFVNEKLFF. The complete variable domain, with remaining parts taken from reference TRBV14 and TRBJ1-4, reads EAGVTQFPSHSVIEKGQTVTLRCDPISGHDNLYWYRRVMGKEIKFLLHFVKESKQDESGMPNNRFLAERTGGTYSTLKVQPAELEDSGVYFCASSQGVFVNEKLFFGSGTQLSVL.

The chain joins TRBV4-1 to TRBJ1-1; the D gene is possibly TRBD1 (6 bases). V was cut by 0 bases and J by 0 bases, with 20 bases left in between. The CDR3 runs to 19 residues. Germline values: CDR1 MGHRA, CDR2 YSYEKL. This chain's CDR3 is CASSQDRTVVAAVNTEAFF. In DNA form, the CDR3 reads TGCGCCAGCAGCCAAGATCGGACAGTCGTCGCCGCGGTGAACACTGAAGCTTTCTTT.